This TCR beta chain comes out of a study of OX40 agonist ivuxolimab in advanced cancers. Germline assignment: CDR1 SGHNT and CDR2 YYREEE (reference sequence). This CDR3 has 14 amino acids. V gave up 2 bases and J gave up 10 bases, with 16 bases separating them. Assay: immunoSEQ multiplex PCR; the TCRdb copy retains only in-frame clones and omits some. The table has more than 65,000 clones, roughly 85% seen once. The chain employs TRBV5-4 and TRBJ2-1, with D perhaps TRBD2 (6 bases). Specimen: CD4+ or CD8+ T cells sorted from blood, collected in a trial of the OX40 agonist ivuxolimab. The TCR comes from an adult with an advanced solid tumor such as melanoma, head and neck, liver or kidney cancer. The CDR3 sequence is CASSFPGTPREQFF. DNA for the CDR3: TGTGCCAGCAGCTTCCCCGGGACTCCGAGGGAGCAGTTCTTC.